The rows below give T cell receptor beta chains drawn from one sample of a study of blood T cells in healthy people across ages. TCRdb independently ran MiXCR on the 5' RACE reads; one entry per CDR3 protein. In the table there are over 1.5 million distinct CDR3 sequences, roughly 52% of which are singletons. The sequenced material came from blood. Receptors were obtained from a woman aged 35 to 49 in good health. Each CDR3 is given with its conserved first and last residue. The D gene is left open where the match is weak.

v_call	j_call	d_call	cdr3_aa
TRBV7-9	TRBJ2-3	TRBD2	CVSTLAEGTDTQYF
TRBV6-6	TRBJ1-4	TRBD1	CASSYTGLGQLNEKLFF
TRBV2	TRBJ2-3	-	CASSRANLPTSTDTQYF
TRBV7-6	TRBJ2-5	-	CASSLGEGSPQETQYF
TRBV24-1	TRBJ2-7	-	CATSDQTEGAYNEQYF
TRBV7-6	TRBJ1-5	-	CASSLDAGEDQPQHF
TRBV20-1	TRBJ2-5	TRBD1	CSAPRGLETQYF
TRBV7-2	-	-	CASSIGMIGGNEQYF
TRBV3-1	TRBJ2-5	-	CASSQESTIQETQYF
TRBV29-1	TRBJ2-3	-	CSANDRRDTQYF
TRBV12-3/TRBV12-4	TRBJ2-7	-	CASSLVAFEQYF
TRBV5-1	TRBJ2-1	-	CASGSGTPSYNEQFF
TRBV7-9	-	-	CASSSPSGAGYEQYF
TRBV5-1	TRBJ1-2	-	CASSLGSGGNYGYTF
TRBV27	TRBJ2-2	-	CASSPSAGENTGELFF
TRBV21-1	TRBJ2-1	-	CASSTKPPTSRIYNEQFF
TRBV29-1	TRBJ1-2	TRBD1	CSVEGTGRSEGYTF
TRBV5-6	TRBJ2-1	-	CASSLYYNEQFF
TRBV11-2	-	-	CASSLGAGDETQYF
TRBV5-6	TRBJ2-7	-	CASSLGVYEQYF
TRBV6-1	TRBJ2-7	TRBD1	CASSDPGQGALWSSYEQYF
TRBV10-3	-	-	CATSGDKWGEQYF
TRBV12-3/TRBV12-4	TRBJ2-3	TRBD1	CASRDRDADTQYF
TRBV10-3	TRBJ2-3	TRBD2	CAIRLAGYTDTQYF
TRBV6-6	TRBJ1-2	-	CASRLGQEEGYTF
TRBV20-1	TRBJ1-6	-	CSARGVYSYNSPLHF
TRBV6-5	TRBJ1-2	-	CASSPHGLNYGYTF
TRBV6-2/TRBV6-3	TRBJ2-4	-	CASSLPLRAAKNIQYF
TRBV27	TRBJ2-3	-	CASSYTRDPRDTQYF
TRBV6-5	TRBJ2-1	TRBD2	CASSLTSGGKNEQFF
TRBV7-2	TRBJ1-4	TRBD1	CAGSPARDRAREKLFF
TRBV7-2	TRBJ1-1	-	CASSARTVGTEAFF
TRBV20-1	TRBJ1-2	-	CSARSLNYGYTF
TRBV20-1	TRBJ2-7	-	CSADRIENGGHEQCF
TRBV5-1	TRBJ2-7	-	CASSSVRSGDRRYEQYF
TRBV29-1	TRBJ2-1	-	CSVSPGAHSYNEQFF
TRBV29-1	TRBJ1-2	TRBD1	CSVEDPTGGDLGYGYTF
TRBV20-1	-	-	CSAILTGTPVKGGETQYF
TRBV28	TRBJ2-7	-	CASSSPGGLEGEQYF
TRBV20-1	TRBJ2-7	-	CSARLRTAGYEQYF
TRBV28	TRBJ2-7	TRBD1	CASKPRTGVAGSYEQYF
TRBV4-3	TRBJ2-3	-	CASSQVGRGADTQYF
TRBV14	-	-	CASSQVEVNYEQYF
TRBV6-5	TRBJ1-5	TRBD1	CASSRRQGIDPGPQHF
TRBV29-1	TRBJ2-1	TRBD2	CSVEVAGVGEQFF
TRBV4-1	TRBJ2-7	-	CASSQQDSATYNEQYF